This TCR beta chain was observed in a study of immune evolution from preneoplasia to lung adenocarcinoma. Looking at the study overall: HLA loss of heterozygosity: 7% AIS, around 16% MIA, about 32% ADC, none AAH.

CDR1 and CDR2 from the germline V gene are LNHDA and SQIVND (reference sequence). This CDR3 comprises 14 residues. V dropped 6 bases and J dropped 4; count of bases not matched to a gene: 3. Profiling relied on immunoSEQ multiplex PCR, and the TCRdb table lists in-frame clones only, not all of them. The sample records some 3,500 clones, about three quarters being singletons. Sample: FFPE minimally invasive lung adenocarcinoma tissue. The chain couples TRBV19 to TRBJ2-2; 9 bases line up with TRBD2. The sequence was collected from a person between 60 and 79 years old with lung adenocarcinoma. CDR3 DNA sequence: TGTGCCAGTAGGCGGGAGGGCCTCACCGGGGAGCTGTTTTTT. This sequence encodes CASRREGLTGELFF.